The 25 T cell receptor beta chains presented below share a single source sample, sequenced in a study of regulatory and conventional T cells in RAG deficiency. Assay: immunoSEQ multiplex PCR; the TCRdb copy retains only in-frame clones and omits some. The profile shows fewer than 40,000 clones, 70% to 80% of them singletons. Conventional CD4+ T cells were sorted from blood as CD25-low CD127-high cells. These data also featured in a second study, about regulatory T cells. From that second work: Amplification used 52 TRBV primers and 13 TRBJ primers.

The specimen sequenced was CD4+ effector T cells sorted from blood. These receptors came from a human donor in good health.

The genes are TRBV2 and TRBJ2-2, with D perhaps matching TRBD1 (5 bases). Looked up from germline, CDR1 is SNHLY and CDR2 is FYNNEI. CDR3 length: 16 amino acids. V was trimmed by 8 bases and J by 4 bases, leaving 20 bases between them. The CDR3 DNA follows: TGTGCCAGCTTATGGGATTGGGGCGCGCCCACCGGGGAGCTGTTTTTT. It yields the protein CASLWDWGAPTGELFF.

This chain joins TRBV25-1 and TRBJ1-2, with 9 bases fitting TRBD1. V lost 5 bases to trimming and J lost 6 bases; unmatched junction nucleotides: 4. Per germline, CDR1 MGHDK and CDR2 SYGVNS. The CDR3 is 13 amino acids. CDR3 residues: CASSLRQGDGYTF. In DNA, the CDR3 is TGTGCCAGCAGTCTCCGACAGGGGGATGGCTACACCTTC.

Only a few counts were recorded for this clone. The chain joins TRBV2 to TRBJ1-6, with TRBD1 matching over 10 bases. The ends lost 3 bases at V and 9 bases at J; junction bases unmatched: 2. Per germline, CDR1 SNHLY and CDR2 FYNNEI. The CDR3 spans 14 residues. This CDR3 is CASSDWDRGSPLHF. CDR3 DNA sequence: TGTGCCAGCAGTGACTGGGACAGGGGTTCACCCCTCCACTTT.

This rearrangement joins TRBV14 to TRBJ1-2, with unresolved D. Germline V lookup: CDR1 SGHDN, CDR2 FVKESK. Between the trimmed V and J ends, which lost 1 base and 6 bases, there was a span of 18 bases. CDR3 size: 16 residues. CDR3 coding DNA: TGTGCCAGCAGCCAAGTAGAATCGATCCTTTTGAATGGCTACACCTTC. This encodes CASSQVESILLNGYTF. The entire variable domain, with the rest obtained from reference TRBV14 and TRBJ1-2, is as follows: EAGVTQFPSHSVIEKGQTVTLRCDPISGHDNLYWYRRVMGKEIKFLLHFVKESKQDESGMPNNRFLAERTGGTYSTLKVQPAELEDSGVYFCASSQVESILLNGYTFGSGTRLTVV.

The chain links TRBV28 to TRBJ1-2, with no clear D. Germline-derived CDR1 and CDR2 are MDHEN and SYDVKM. The CDR3 covers 11 residues. V lost 11 bases to trimming and J lost 2 bases, with 9 bases between them. Here the CDR3 reads CAAAGNYGYTF. CDR3 DNA: TGTGCCGCTGCGGGGAACTATGGCTACACCTTC.

The chain links TRBV6-4 to TRBJ1-2; D ambiguous. The CDR3 sequence is 11 residues long. The germline V gene has CDR1 MRHNA and CDR2 SNTAGT. V lost 2 bases to trimming and J lost 8 bases, with 6 bases between them. This chain's CDR3 is CASSDQWGYTF. The CDR3 DNA sequence: TGTGCCAGCAGTGACCAGTGGGGCTACACCTTC.

V is TRBV9 and J is TRBJ2-5; TRBD2 matches at 10 bases. Germline loops: CDR1 SGDLS, CDR2 YYNGEE. The CDR3 sequence is 16 residues long. After removal of 4 bases from V and 5 bases from J, the junction contained 11 bases not matched to a gene. The CDR3 DNA reads as TGTGCCAGCAGCTGGACTTCAGCGGGGGGGAGGGAGACCCAGTACTTC. Its translation is CASSWTSAGGRETQYF. Full variable domain (remainder filled in from reference TRBV9 and TRBJ2-5): DSGVTQTPKHLITATGQRVTLRCSPRSGDLSVYWYQQSLDQGLQFLIQYYNGEERAKGNILERFSAQQFPDLHSELNLSSLELGDSALYFCASSWTSAGGRETQYFGPGTRLLVL.

This chain connects TRBV29-1 to TRBJ1-5; 10 bases map to TRBD1. CDR3 size: 14 residues. The ends lost 4 bases at V and 2 bases at J; junction bases unmatched: 2. Germline CDR1 and CDR2: SQVTM and ANQGSEA. CDR3 sequence: CSVAGTGGNQPQHF. The CDR3 nucleotides read TGCAGCGTTGCCGGGACAGGGGGCAATCAGCCCCAGCATTTT.

The genes are TRBV5-1 and TRBJ2-5; 7 positions agree with TRBD2. The CDR3 sequence is 14 residues long. V was clipped by 0 bases and J by 3 bases; unmatched bases: 2. CDR1 and CDR2 from the germline V gene are SGHRS and YFSETQ. In nucleotides, the CDR3 is TGCGCCAGCAGCTTGGGGGCGGGGGAAGAGACCCAGTACTTC. Translation: CASSLGAGEETQYF.

The chain combines TRBV19 with TRBJ1-1, with D tentatively TRBD1 (5 bases). The CDR3 runs 13 residues. CDR1 LNHDA and CDR2 SQIVND come from the germline V gene (reference sequence). The germline V and J ends were trimmed by 0 bases and 4 bases, with 6 bases remaining between them. The CDR3 region has the DNA TGTGCCAGTAGTATAGATACAGGCACTGAAGCTTTCTTT. Translated, it gives CASSIDTGTEAFF.

Only a few counts were recorded for this clone. V gene TRBV5-1 combines with J gene TRBJ1-2, with 10 bases matching TRBD1. The CDR3 is 16 residues long. Looked up from germline, CDR1 is SGHRS and CDR2 is YFSETQ. The trim removed 4 bases at V and 4 bases at J, leaving 10 bases unmatched. The CDR3 bases are TGCGCCAGCAGCGCCTCCGGGACAGGGGAAATCTATGGCTACACCTTC. The encoded protein is CASSASGTGEIYGYTF.

The chain employs TRBV11-2 and TRBJ2-5; maybe TRBD2 (5 bases). Per the germline V gene, CDR1 is SGHAT and CDR2 is FQNNGV. V lost 2 bases to trimming and J lost 4 bases, with 11 bases between them. This CDR3 region has 14 residues. The CDR3, as DNA: TGTGCCAGCAGCTTATCTAGCTGGGGAGAGACCCAGTACTTC. Translated: CASSLSSWGETQYF.

V gene TRBV5-1 combines with J gene TRBJ2-3, with 8 nucleotides matching TRBD2. The CDR3 runs 14 residues. CDR1 and CDR2 (germline): SGHRS, YFSETQ. The trim removed 0 bases at V and 4 bases at J, leaving 1 base unmatched. DNA for the CDR3: TGCGCCAGCAGCTTGGTACTAGCGGCAGATACGCAGTATTTT. It encodes CASSLVLAADTQYF.

The V gene is TRBV9, the J gene TRBJ2-5, with 8 bases that match TRBD2. Germline V lookup: CDR1 SGDLS, CDR2 YYNGEE. Germline trimming cut 0 bases from V and 4 bases from J; bases unmatched to any gene: 8. This CDR3 is 16 amino acids long. In DNA, the CDR3 is TGTGCCAGCAGCGTAGCTACGGGGGCGGGAGGAGAGACCCAGTACTTC. It specifies CASSVATGAGGETQYF. The full variable domain, with the rest looked up from reference TRBV9 and TRBJ2-5, is DSGVTQTPKHLITATGQRVTLRCSPRSGDLSVYWYQQSLDQGLQFLIQYYNGEERAKGNILERFSAQQFPDLHSELNLSSLELGDSALYFCASSVATGAGGETQYFGPGTRLLVL.

The rearrangement links TRBV10-3 to TRBJ1-2, with D unclear. Germline CDR1 reads ENHRY; CDR2 reads SYGVKD. CDR3 length: 15 residues. V was trimmed by 3 bases and J by 6 bases, leaving 17 bases between them. This CDR3 is CAISDLGKMSNGYTF. In nucleotides, the CDR3 is TGTGCCATCAGTGACCTGGGCAAGATGTCGAATGGCTACACCTTC.

This clone was seen more than once but under ten times. This chain joins TRBV5-1 and TRBJ1-2; no firm D call. Germline V lookup: CDR1 SGHRS, CDR2 YFSETQ. Trimming removed 1 base from V and 3 bases from J, with 10 bases in between. The CDR3 covers 14 residues. CDR3 amino acids: CASSLMRADYGYTF. CDR3 DNA: TGCGCCAGCAGCTTGATGCGGGCGGACTATGGCTACACCTTC.

The rearrangement links TRBV28 to TRBJ2-2; 7 bases map to TRBD1. V lost 4 bases and J lost 5; bases outside the gene matches: 16. Germline V gene sequence: CDR1 MDHEN, CDR2 SYDVKM. The CDR3 is 18 residues long. The CDR3 here is CASSSPRDSSSRTGELFF. In DNA form, the CDR3 reads TGTGCCAGCAGTTCGCCCCGGGACAGCAGCAGTCGGACCGGGGAGCTGTTTTTT.

This clone was detected only once. This sequence joins TRBV14 and TRBJ2-2; D remains unclear. The V gene's germline CDR1 is SGHDN and CDR2 FVKESK. The length of the CDR3 is 15 residues. V was pared by 1 base and J by 2 bases, with 8 bases between. CDR3 in DNA: TGTGCCAGCAGCCAAGTCGTCAGTAACACCGGGGAGCTGTTTTTT. This codes for CASSQVVSNTGELFF.

The V gene is TRBV2, the J gene TRBJ1-1, with a weak D call TRBD1 (6 bases). The CDR3 is 14 residues long. V was trimmed by 5 bases and J by 2 bases, leaving 12 bases between them. Germline V gives CDR1 SNHLY, CDR2 FYNNEI. The CDR3, as DNA: TGTGCCAGCAGTAGAACAGGGCCCAACACTGAAGCTTTCTTT. Encoded protein: CASSRTGPNTEAFF.

Here the CDR3 reads CSARRQYEQYF. Written as DNA, the CDR3 is TGCAGTGCTAGACGCCAATACGAGCAGTACTTC. This sequence joins TRBV20-1 and TRBJ2-7; D unclear. Germline CDR1 is DFQATT and CDR2 is SNEGSKA (reference sequence). This CDR3 spans 11 amino acids. V was cut by 2 bases and J by 4 bases, with 6 bases left in between.

The rearrangement uses TRBV9 and TRBJ1-4, with 8 bases matching TRBD1. The CDR3 has 15 amino acids. The germline CDR1 and CDR2 sequences are SGDLS and YYNGEE. V dropped 6 bases and J dropped 2; count of bases not matched to a gene: 6. The CDR3 is CASTPGDRTNEKLFF. CDR3 nucleotide sequence: TGTGCCAGCACCCCGGGGGACAGGACTAATGAAAAACTGTTTTTT. The whole variable domain, remainder taken from reference TRBV9 and TRBJ1-4, is DSGVTQTPKHLITATGQRVTLRCSPRSGDLSVYWYQQSLDQGLQFLIQYYNGEERAKGNILERFSAQQFPDLHSELNLSSLELGDSALYFCASTPGDRTNEKLFFGSGTQLSVL.

The DNA for the CDR3 is TGTGCCAGCAGGGGACAGACTCAAGAGACCCAGTACTTC. Its protein is CASRGQTQETQYF. V gene TRBV6-5 combines with J gene TRBJ2-5; 7 nucleotides agree with TRBD1. The CDR3 contains 13 residues. Germline V gene lookup returns CDR1 MNHEY and CDR2 SVGAGI. The V and J ends lost 6 bases and 2 bases, in that order; junction bases with no gene match: 3.

The chain joins TRBV18 to TRBJ1-1; unclear D gene. The germline CDR1 and CDR2 sequences are KGHSH and LQKENI. The length of the CDR3 is 14 residues. V lost 0 bases to trimming and J lost 1 base, with 6 bases between them. This CDR3 reads CASSPPPGNTEAFF. The DNA for the CDR3 is TGTGCCAGCTCACCACCGCCAGGGAACACTGAAGCTTTCTTT.

The rearrangement links TRBV19 to TRBJ2-7, with D perhaps being TRBD1 or TRBD2 (5 bases each). V was clipped by 5 bases and J by 7 bases, with 18 bases between them. Germline values: CDR1 LNHDA, CDR2 SQIVND (reference sequence). This CDR3 region has 14 residues. As DNA, the CDR3 is TGTGCCAGTAGTCCCGGGACGGCCCTTCGGGAGCAGTACTTC. Encoded protein: CASSPGTALREQYF.

The chain carries TRBV19 and TRBJ2-5, with TRBD1 as a possible D gene (6 bases). Germline V gene sequence: CDR1 LNHDA, CDR2 SQIVND (reference sequence). This CDR3 contains 14 residues. The V and J ends lost 2 bases and 2 bases respectively, with 9 bases between them. CDR3 protein: CASSIFQGQETQYF. The CDR3, as DNA: TGTGCCAGTAGTATATTCCAGGGGCAAGAGACCCAGTACTTC.